These 30 T cell receptor beta chains were sequenced from one sample in a study of T cell repertoires in cytomegalovirus infection. TCRdb re-analysed the reads in MiXCR, keeping a single row per CDR3 protein. The sample holds just under 550,000 distinct CDR3 sequences, 26% seen once. The material sequenced was PBMCs. The receptors originated from a human donor in good health (CMV status not recorded). Some clones in this sample may be carry-over from other donors' samples.

This clonotype was counted at least ten times. The chain uses TRBV7-9 and TRBJ2-1; TRBD2 aligns across 9 bases. This CDR3 contains 17 residues. The ends lost 5 bases at V and 4 bases at J; junction bases unmatched: 12. Germline V lookup: CDR1 SEHNR, CDR2 FQNEAQ (reference sequence). The CDR3, as DNA: TGTGCCAGCAGCCGACTAGCGGATCTCCTCCTTTACAATGAGCAGTTCTTC. Amino acids: CASSRLADLLLYNEQFF. Based on the CDR3 plus reference TRBV7-9 and TRBJ2-1, the full variable domain is DTGVSQNPRHKITKRGQNVTFRCDPISEHNRLYWYRQTLGQGPEFLTYFQNEAQLEKSRLLSDRFSAERPKGSFSTLEIQRTEQGDSAMYLCASSRLADLLLYNEQFFGPGTRLTVL.

The chain recombines TRBV5-1 with TRBJ1-5, with 7 positions matching TRBD1. This CDR3 spans 15 amino acids. CDR1 and CDR2 from the germline V gene are SGHRS and YFSETQ. The trim removed 4 bases at V and 6 bases at J, leaving 10 bases unmatched. This chain's CDR3 is CASSETGSIGQPQHF. The CDR3 DNA follows: TGCGCCAGCAGCGAGACAGGGAGCATAGGTCAGCCCCAGCATTTT.

This chain joins TRBV20-1 and TRBJ2-2; the match to TRBD2 covers 7 bases. The V gene end was trimmed by 0 bases and the J gene end by 1 base; junction bases not matched to a gene: 5. CDR3 size: 16 residues. CDR1 DFQATT and CDR2 SNEGSKA come from the germline V gene (reference sequence). Written as DNA, the CDR3 is TGCAGTGCTAGAGATCTGGGAGGGGTGAACACCGGGGAGCTGTTTTTT. Protein product: CSARDLGGVNTGELFF.

In this sample, this clonotype turned up many times. The J gene is TRBJ2-1, the V gene TRBV7-9; D is possibly TRBD2 (6 bases). CDR3 length: 16 amino acids. With 1 base removed from V and 10 bases from J, the gap between germline ends came to 20 bases. The germline gives CDR1 SEHNR, CDR2 FQNEAQ (reference sequence). CDR3 sequence reads: CASSLGIAALRDEQFF. CDR3 sequence (DNA): TGTGCCAGCAGCTTAGGGATAGCGGCCCTAAGGGACGAGCAGTTCTTC.

A remark on this clonotype: At one end, the junction sequence differs from germline, possibly due to a read error. The CDR3 region is CVSSATGETYGYTF. CDR3 nucleotides: TGTGTCAGCAGCGCTACAGGGGAGACTTATGGCTACACCTTC. V usage is TRBV5-6 and J usage is TRBJ1-2; 7 bases are shared with TRBD1. This CDR3 comprises 14 residues. Germline assignment: CDR1 SGHDT and CDR2 YYEEEE.

This clonotype has just a few counts. V gene TRBV4-1 combines with J gene TRBJ2-5; TRBD2 aligns across 7 bases. The CDR3 sequence is 14 residues long. The V segment lost 1 base and the J segment 5 bases; nucleotides outside the gene matches: 4. The germline V gene has CDR1 MGHRA and CDR2 YSYEKL. CDR3 sequence reads: CASSQGTRRETQYF. CDR3 bases: TGCGCCAGCAGCCAAGGGACTAGGCGGGAGACCCAGTACTTC.

This clonotype occurred many times. The gene calls are TRBV7-2 and TRBJ2-7, with TRBD2 matching 14 bases. Germline loops: CDR1 SGHTA, CDR2 FQGNSA. Trimming took 4 bases from V and 6 from J; bases not matched to a gene: 11. The CDR3 spans 17 residues. Written as DNA, the CDR3 is TGTGCCAGCAGCTCTGGACTAGCGGGAGGCACAGAGGGCGAGCAGTACTTC. Translation gives CASSSGLAGGTEGEQYF.

This clonotype was seen a few times. The V call is TRBV12-3 or TRBV12-4, the J call TRBJ2-2; D is perhaps TRBD2 (5 bases). V was clipped by 10 bases and J by 1 base, with 16 bases between them. The CDR3 runs to 15 residues. For the CDR3, the DNA is TGTGCCACCCCTGGTAGCGCGAAGAACACCGGGGAGCTGTTTTTT. Protein sequence: CATPGSAKNTGELFF.

There are a few counts of this clonotype. This chain connects TRBV4-1 to TRBJ2-1; D is undetermined. This CDR3 spans 15 amino acids. V shed 0 bases and J shed 0 bases, with 6 bases lying between them. CDR1 is MGHRA and CDR2 is YSYEKL in the germline V gene. In DNA, the CDR3 is TGCGCCAGCAGCCAAGAAAGGATCTCCTACAATGAGCAGTTCTTC. Protein product: CASSQERISYNEQFF.

The V call is TRBV19, the J call TRBJ2-5; possible D gene TRBD2, 5 bases. Germline lookup yields CDR1 LNHDA and CDR2 SQIVND (reference sequence). V was pared by 7 bases and J by 1 base, with 10 bases between. The CDR3 consists of 13 residues. Here the CDR3 reads CASTGRGQETQYF. CDR3 coding DNA: TGTGCCAGTACCGGACGGGGCCAAGAGACCCAGTACTTC.

The CDR3 coding sequence is TGTGCCAGCAGTGCCCTGGGGGCAGGGGGAGCGGAAAAACTGTTTTTT. This translates into CASSALGAGGAEKLFF. This chain joins TRBV25-1 and TRBJ1-4; 7 positions match TRBD1. J lost 8 bases, V lost 4 bases, and 13 bases had no gene match. The CDR3 covers 16 residues. Germline V gene data show CDR1 as MGHDK and CDR2 as SYGVNS.

In its sample, this clonotype was seen many times. The chain recombines TRBV7-2 with TRBJ2-3; D is possibly TRBD1 (5 bases). Germline V lookup: CDR1 SGHTA, CDR2 FQGNSA. CDR3 size: 15 residues. V was cut by 7 bases and J by 0 bases, with 14 bases left in between. The CDR3: CASTEQATSTDTQYF. CDR3 sequence (DNA): TGTGCCAGCACCGAACAGGCCACTAGCACAGATACGCAGTATTTT.

The chain has TRBV6-6 and TRBJ1-5; perhaps TRBD1 as D (6 bases). Trimming took 6 bases from V and 0 from J, leaving 12 bases between them. The CDR3 loop spans 15 amino acids. Germline assignment: CDR1 MNHNY and CDR2 SVGAGI (reference sequence). DNA of the CDR3: TGTGCCAGCAGAGAGGACAGTTATAGCAATCAGCCCCAGCATTTT. Protein: CASREDSYSNQPQHF.

This chain links TRBV20-1 with TRBJ2-1; D may be TRBD2 (6 bases). The CDR3 has 14 amino acids. The V end was cut by 3 bases, the J end by 4 bases, with 13 bases between. Germline CDR1 DFQATT, CDR2 SNEGSKA (reference sequence). CDR3 in DNA: TGCAGTGCTAGTGTTGCGGGAAATTACAATGAGCAGTTCTTC. This gives the protein CSASVAGNYNEQFF.

Only a few counts were recorded for this clonotype. V and J are TRBV6-5 and TRBJ2-7, with D perhaps matching TRBD2 (6 bases). The V gene lost 2 bases and the J gene lost 3 bases, with 14 bases spanning the gap. This CDR3 contains 15 residues. Germline assignment: CDR1 MNHEY and CDR2 SVGAGI. The CDR3 nucleotides read TGTGCCAGCAGTTACGGGCGGGGTTGGATCTACGAGCAGTACTTC. This encodes CASSYGRGWIYEQYF.

This clonotype appeared a few times. The V call is TRBV29-1, the J call TRBJ1-5; a possible D gene is TRBD1 (5 bases). Germline loops: CDR1 SQVTM, CDR2 ANQGSEA. V lost 7 bases and J lost 0, with 10 bases in between. The CDR3 runs to 13 residues. CDR3 sequence: CSGRDGSNQPQHF. For the CDR3, the DNA is TGCAGCGGACGGGACGGTAGCAATCAGCCCCAGCATTTT. The full variable domain, in which reference TRBV29-1 and TRBJ1-5 provide the parts outside the CDR3, is SAVISQKPSRDICQRGTSLTIQCQVDSQVTMMFWYRQQPGQSLTLIATANQGSEATYESGFVIDKFPISRPNLTFSTLTVSNMSPEDSSIYLCSGRDGSNQPQHFGDGTRLSIL.

The gene calls are TRBV15 and TRBJ2-4; D perhaps matches TRBD2 (6 bases). The CDR3 is 12 residues long. In germline, CDR1 is LNHNV, CDR2 YYDKDF (reference sequence). The V end lost 8 bases, the J end lost 8 bases, and 13 bases lay between the germline ends. The DNA for the CDR3 is TGTGCCACCGGCTGGAGGGTTGACATTCAGTACTTC. Translation gives CATGWRVDIQYF.

The CDR3 is CASTLRGQNEQFF. The CDR3 region has the DNA TGTGCCAGCACCCTGCGGGGTCAAAATGAGCAGTTCTTC. The chain links TRBV6-6 to TRBJ2-1; D might be TRBD2 (6 bases). The CDR3 is 13 amino acids. V lost 7 bases and J lost 7, with 14 bases in between. The V gene's germline CDR1 is MNHNY and CDR2 SVGAGI (reference sequence).

This clonotype has at least ten counts. V usage is TRBV7-2 and J usage is TRBJ2-3, with D perhaps matching TRBD2 (6 bases). Trimming left V 4 bases short and J 4 bases short, with 9 bases between. Germline assignment: CDR1 SGHTA and CDR2 FQGNSA. This CDR3 contains 13 residues. CDR3 bases: TGTGCCAGCAGCTATCGACTAGCAGATACGCAGTATTTT. Residues: CASSYRLADTQYF.

The V gene is TRBV9, the J gene TRBJ2-7; D is unresolved. Germline-derived CDR1 and CDR2 are SGDLS and YYNGEE. V dropped 3 bases and J dropped 0 bases, with 13 bases sitting between them. CDR3 length: 15 amino acids. The CDR3 bases are TGTGCCAGCAGCGCTTATCAGGAGAGCTCCTACGAGCAGTACTTC. It translates to CASSAYQESSYEQYF.

This chain connects TRBV6-2 or TRBV6-3 to TRBJ1-1; D unresolved. Germline CDR1 reads MNHEY; CDR2 reads SVGEGT. The CDR3 is 12 amino acids. The ends were cut back, 6 bases at V and 7 bases at J, with 12 bases in the middle. The CDR3 spells CASSRRLGEAFF. The CDR3 DNA reads TGTGCCAGCAGCCGACGTCTGGGTGAAGCTTTCTTT.

This clonotype has a handful of counts. V is TRBV6-2 or TRBV6-3 and J is TRBJ2-1; D gene uncertain. The CDR3 length is 13 residues. Per germline, CDR1 MNHEY and CDR2 SVGEGT. The ends were cut back, 2 bases at V and 7 bases at J, with 9 bases in the middle. The CDR3 is CASSYGRRNEQFF. CDR3 nucleotide sequence: TGTGCCAGCAGTTACGGTCGGCGGAATGAGCAGTTCTTC.

CDR3 in amino acids: CASSPEKGQDPRVANEKLFF. CDR3 nucleotide sequence: TGTGCCAGCAGTCCGGAAAAAGGACAGGATCCTCGAGTGGCTAATGAAAAACTGTTTTTT. This sequence joins TRBV6-6 and TRBJ1-4, with 7 bases lining up with TRBD1. There are 20 residues in the CDR3. Germline assignment: CDR1 MNHNY and CDR2 SVGAGI (reference sequence). V trimming: 5 bases; J trimming: 3 bases; junction bases outside the gene matches: 21.

The genes are TRBV19 and TRBJ1-1, with D uncertain. With 8 bases removed from V and 0 bases from J, the gap between germline ends came to 10 bases. The CDR3 contains 13 residues. Per germline, CDR1 LNHDA and CDR2 SQIVND (reference sequence). As DNA, the CDR3 is TGTGCCAGTGTCTACAGCATGAACACTGAAGCTTTCTTT. It is translated as CASVYSMNTEAFF. Variable domain in full (rest from reference TRBV19 and TRBJ1-1): DGGITQSPKYLFRKEGQNVTLSCEQNLNHDAMYWYRQDPGQGLRLIYYSQIVNDFQKGDIAEGYSVSREKKESFPLTVTSAQKNPTAFYLCASVYSMNTEAFFGQGTRLTVV.

This clonotype was seen many times. This chain connects TRBV7-2 to TRBJ1-2; no firm D call. Germline V lookup: CDR1 SGHTA, CDR2 FQGNSA. With 5 bases removed from V and 9 bases from J, the gap between germline ends came to 13 bases. The CDR3 spans 12 residues. The CDR3 coding sequence is TGTGCCAGCAGCCCCTCGGGAAGGCGCTACACCTTC. Protein sequence: CASSPSGRRYTF. The full variable domain, completed using reference TRBV7-2 and TRBJ1-2, is GAGVSQSPSNKVTEKGKDVELRCDPISGHTALYWYRQSLGQGLEFLIYFQGNSAPDKSGLPSDRFSAERTGGSVSTLTIQRTQQEDSAVYLCASSPSGRRYTFGSGTRLTVV.

This chain links TRBV12-3 or TRBV12-4 with TRBJ1-1; D remains unclear. V was pared by 7 bases and J by 3 bases, with 21 bases between. CDR3 size: 16 residues. CDR3 sequence (DNA): TGTGCCAGCACCCCACTCTCCGGGAGCGGGCACACTGAAGCTTTCTTT. Translated: CASTPLSGSGHTEAFF.

This clonotype came up a few times. The chain is built from TRBV27 and TRBJ2-7; TRBD1 is a possible D gene (5 bases). CDR3 length: 15 amino acids. Germline values: CDR1 MNHEY, CDR2 SMNVEV (reference sequence). With 4 bases removed from V and 2 bases from J, the gap between germline ends came to 15 bases. The CDR3 reads CASSSVSAGPYEQYF. The CDR3, as DNA: TGTGCCAGCAGTTCTGTATCCGCAGGGCCCTACGAGCAGTACTTC.

This clonotype was counted ten times or more. The rearrangement links TRBV7-2 to TRBJ2-2; 7 bases map to TRBD2. V gave up 5 bases and J gave up 4 bases; unmatched junction bases: 7. CDR1 and CDR2 (germline): SGHTA, FQGNSA. CDR3 length: 15 residues. DNA of the CDR3: TGTGCCAGCAGCACCCGACTAGCCTCCACCGGGGAGCTGTTTTTT. Amino acid sequence: CASSTRLASTGELFF.

This chain joins TRBV11-3 and TRBJ1-2; 12 bases fit TRBD1. The CDR3 spans 16 residues. The trim removed 5 bases at V and 3 bases at J, leaving 7 bases unmatched. CDR1 is SGHNT and CDR2 is YENEEA in the germline V gene. Here the CDR3 DNA reads TGTGCCAGCAGCGAATGGGACAGGGGGCACCACTATGGCTACACCTTC. This translates into CASSEWDRGHHYGYTF.

V and J are TRBV6-5 and TRBJ1-2; 7 nucleotides match TRBD1. From germline, CDR1 is MNHEY and CDR2 SVGAGI. Trimming at V came to 5 bases and at J to 8 bases, leaving 14 bases not matched to a gene. This CDR3 is 15 amino acids long. This CDR3 reads CASSITIPTGDGYTF. In DNA, the CDR3 is TGTGCCAGCAGTATTACAATCCCAACAGGGGACGGCTACACCTTC.